These 22 T cell receptor beta chains came from one sample sequenced in a study of cytomegalovirus exposure and HLA in healthy donors. The PCR made use of 60 Vbeta and 13 Jbeta primers. Repertoires were generated with immunoSEQ multiplex PCR, while TCRdb's copy carries only in-frame clones and drops some. Of fewer than 150,000 clones in the sample, roughly four fifths were seen once. Sequencing was carried out using PBMCs. These receptor sequences come from a woman aged 45-59 years in good health and CMV-seropositive.

This rearrangement joins TRBV27 to TRBJ1-2, with TRBD1 identical over 7 bases. V lost 5 bases and J lost 7; bases outside the gene matches: 7. The CDR3 runs 13 residues. Germline CDR1 MNHEY, CDR2 SMNVEV (reference sequence). CDR3: CASSADRAGGYTF. The CDR3 nucleotides read TGTGCCAGCAGTGCCGACAGGGCGGGTGGCTACACCTTC.

This clone was recorded once. The rearrangement uses TRBV7-2 and TRBJ2-2, with TRBD2 identical over 9 bases. V shed 3 bases and J 2 bases; nucleotides not matched to a gene: 4. Germline V CDR1 and CDR2: SGHTA, FQGNSA. The CDR3 length is 16 residues. The CDR3 sequence is CASSFLAGLNTGELFF. The CDR3 coding sequence is TGTGCCAGCAGCTTCCTAGCGGGACTTAACACCGGGGAGCTGTTTTTT.

V is TRBV7-6 and J is TRBJ2-7; D perhaps matches TRBD2 (5 bases). Deletions cut 4 bases from V and 6 bases from J, with 16 bases between. The CDR3 consists of 14 residues. Germline values: CDR1 SGHVS, CDR2 FNYEAQ. The CDR3 reads CASSSISGAGEQYF. Written as DNA, the CDR3 is TGTGCCAGCAGCTCCATCAGCGGCGCTGGCGAGCAGTACTTC.

The chain recombines TRBV29-1 with TRBJ2-2, with 7 bases identical to TRBD1. The CDR3 loop spans 13 amino acids. Germline V gene sequence: CDR1 SQVTM, CDR2 ANQGSEA. CDR3 region: CSGVEGGLGELFF. The CDR3 region has the DNA TGCAGTGGGGTAGAAGGGGGCCTAGGGGAGCTGTTTTTT.

V is TRBV6-1 and J is TRBJ1-3; no clear D gene. This CDR3 has 15 amino acids. Trimming took off 3 bases at V and 3 bases at J, with 12 bases between the two ends. The germline gives CDR1 MNHNS, CDR2 SASEGT. CDR3 residues: CASSDPGLNGNTIYF. Written as DNA, the CDR3 is TGTGCCAGCAGTGATCCCGGGTTGAATGGAAACACCATATATTTT.

This chain joins TRBV7-2 and TRBJ1-1; D might be TRBD1 (6 bases). Germline loops: CDR1 SGHTA, CDR2 FQGNSA. This CDR3 has 15 amino acids. V lost 3 bases, J lost 4 bases, and 15 bases lay in between. CDR3 protein: CASSFRGGAGTEAFF. As DNA, the CDR3 is TGTGCCAGCAGCTTTAGGGGGGGGGCGGGCACTGAAGCTTTCTTT.

The rearrangement uses TRBV5-1 and TRBJ1-6, with unresolved D. The germline gives CDR1 SGHRS, CDR2 YFSETQ. V dropped 2 bases and J dropped 8 bases, with 11 bases sitting between them. The CDR3 contains 14 residues. CDR3 residues: CASSFYGFDSPLHF. Written as DNA, the CDR3 is TGCGCCAGCAGCTTTTACGGGTTTGATTCACCCCTCCACTTT.

This clone has just one count. This rearrangement joins TRBV4-2 to TRBJ2-2; 7 bases are a match to TRBD1. J lost 1 base, V lost 7 bases, and 12 bases had no gene match. The CDR3 is made up of 17 amino acids. The germline V gene encodes CDR1 LGHNA and CDR2 YNFKEQ. The CDR3 nucleotides are TGTGCCAGCAACCCGAGTCCCGGACAGGTGAACACCGGGGAGCTGTTTTTT. Its protein product is CASNPSPGQVNTGELFF.

The chain joins TRBV19 to TRBJ1-6; possibly TRBD1 for D (6 bases). The CDR3 contains 16 residues. V was cut by 7 bases and J by 6 bases, with 19 bases left in between. From germline, CDR1 is LNHDA and CDR2 SQIVND (reference sequence). DNA for the CDR3: TGTGCCAGTACCTCCCGGGGGGGGCTGTTTAATTCACCCCTCCACTTT. This translates into CASTSRGGLFNSPLHF.

V usage is TRBV6-1 and J usage is TRBJ2-1, with TRBD2 as a possible D gene (6 bases). The CDR3 extends over 15 amino acids. V lost 6 bases to trimming and J lost 4 bases, with 16 bases between them. CDR1 and CDR2 from the germline V gene are MNHNS and SASEGT. Written as DNA, the CDR3 is TGTGCCAGCAGGGGACTGATCCCGGGGTACAATGAGCAGTTCTTC. Translation gives CASRGLIPGYNEQFF.

V and J are TRBV15 and TRBJ2-1; TRBD2 agrees at 9 bases. V was clipped by 1 base and J by 5 bases; unmatched bases: 3. Germline-derived CDR1 and CDR2 are LNHNV and YYDKDF (reference sequence). The length of the CDR3 is 15 residues. The CDR3, as DNA: TGTGCCACCAGCAGAGCGACTAGCGGAAACAATGAGCAGTTCTTC. It specifies CATSRATSGNNEQFF. The variable domain in full, with the rest retrieved from reference TRBV15 and TRBJ2-1, is DAMVIQNPRYQVTQFGKPVTLSCSQTLNHNVMYWYQQKSSQAPKLLFHYYDKDFNNEADTPDNFQSRRPNTSFCFLDIRSPGLGDTAMYLCATSRATSGNNEQFFGPGTRLTVL.

The CDR3 sequence is CASSAYSTGEGYTF. CDR3 DNA: TGTGCCAGCAGCGCATACTCGACAGGGGAAGGCTACACCTTC. The chain combines TRBV7-9 with TRBJ1-2; TRBD1 matches at 8 bases. This CDR3 has 14 amino acids. V was pared by 5 bases and J by 8 bases, with 10 bases of the junction left unmatched. CDR1 is SEHNR, CDR2 FQNEAQ, per germline (reference sequence).

This chain uses TRBV5-4 with TRBJ2-3, with 13 bases aligning to TRBD2. The germline gives CDR1 SGHNT, CDR2 YYREEE (reference sequence). J gave up 5 bases and V 2 bases, and 5 bases lay outside the gene matches. CDR3 length: 16 amino acids. The CDR3, as DNA: TGTGCCAGCAGCTTTTGGACTAGCGGGGGAAAAGATACGCAGTATTTT. Protein: CASSFWTSGGKDTQYF.

This chain connects TRBV7-2 to TRBJ2-2; 7 bases line up with TRBD1. Germline CDR1 reads SGHTA; CDR2 reads FQGNSA. V was pared by 5 bases and J by 4 bases, with 10 bases of the junction left unmatched. The CDR3 is 16 amino acids. The CDR3 spells CASSPRTGRVTGELFF. As DNA, the CDR3 is TGTGCCAGCAGCCCGCGGACAGGTCGGGTCACCGGGGAGCTGTTTTTT.

The chain carries TRBV2 and TRBJ1-6; no clear D. The CDR3 totals 13 residues. Germline CDR1 is SNHLY and CDR2 is FYNNEI. V lost 7 bases and J lost 4, with 8 bases in between. CDR3 in DNA: TGTGCCAGCATTAGAGGGTATAATTCACCCCTCCACTTT. The encoded protein is CASIRGYNSPLHF.

This chain connects TRBV11-1 to TRBJ2-1; 8 bases are a match to TRBD2. The CDR3 has 14 amino acids. Germline loops: CDR1 SGHAT, CDR2 FQDESV (reference sequence). Losses at the gene ends were 3 bases for V and 8 bases for J; bases not matched to a gene: 6. The CDR3 coding sequence is TGTGCCAGCAGCTTCGGACTAGCCTCTGATGAGCAGTTCTTC. It encodes CASSFGLASDEQFF. Drawing the rest from reference TRBV11-1 and TRBJ2-1, the complete variable domain is EAEVAQSPRYKITEKSQAVAFWCDPISGHATLYWYRQILGQGPELLVQFQDESVVDDSQLPKDRFSAERLKGVDSTLKIQPAELGDSAMYLCASSFGLASDEQFFGPGTRLTVL.

This clone was recorded once. This chain joins TRBV30 and TRBJ2-7; weak D call: TRBD1 (6 bases). There are 11 residues in the CDR3. Germline loops: CDR1 GTSNPN, CDR2 SVGIG (reference sequence). Trimming stripped 8 bases from V and 3 bases from J, with 11 bases between. The CDR3 sequence: CAGSQGYEQYF. CDR3 nucleotides: TGTGCCGGCTCACAGGGCTACGAGCAGTACTTC.

In its sample, this clone was seen once. DNA for the CDR3: TGTGCCAGCTCACTACAGGGGTTGAACACTGAAGCTTTCTTT. It encodes CASSLQGLNTEAFF. V is TRBV18 and J is TRBJ1-1; 7 bases match TRBD1. The CDR3 is 14 amino acids. Germline CDR1 reads KGHSH; CDR2 reads LQKENI. Trimming at V came to 4 bases and at J to 0 bases, leaving 2 bases not matched to a gene.

V gene TRBV5-5 combines with J gene TRBJ1-1; D call uncertain. Trimming took 1 base from V and 10 from J, leaving 11 bases between them. The length of the CDR3 is 12 residues. The germline V gene has CDR1 SGHKS and CDR2 YYEKEE (reference sequence). CDR3 sequence reads: CASSLYEGSAFF. The DNA for the CDR3 is TGTGCCAGCAGCTTGTACGAGGGCTCAGCTTTCTTT.

V usage is TRBV2 and J usage is TRBJ2-7; D might be TRBD2 (7 bases). The CDR3 runs to 15 residues. V was pared by 7 bases and J by 1 base, with 17 bases between. Germline V lookup: CDR1 SNHLY, CDR2 FYNNEI. Written as DNA, the CDR3 is TGTGCCAGCACCGAGAGGGGGGGGGCGTCCTACGAGCAGTACTTC. Translation: CASTERGGASYEQYF.

The chain links TRBV11-2 to TRBJ2-2; D is possibly TRBD1 (6 bases). CDR1 SGHAT and CDR2 FQNNGV come from the germline V gene. This CDR3 is built from 14 residues. V was cut by 2 bases and J by 6 bases, with 10 bases left in between. CDR3 in amino acids: CASSLQGMAGELFF. The DNA for the CDR3 is TGTGCCAGCAGCTTACAGGGGATGGCCGGGGAGCTGTTTTTT.

The chain carries TRBV2 and TRBJ2-6; no reliable D call. Trimming shortened V by 10 bases and J by 1 base, and 20 bases separated the two germline ends. The germline V gene encodes CDR1 SNHLY and CDR2 FYNNEI. This CDR3 is 17 amino acids long. This CDR3 reads CATLPGVVVSGANVLTF. The CDR3 nucleotides read TGTGCCACCCTTCCCGGAGTAGTCGTATCTGGGGCCAACGTCCTGACTTTC.